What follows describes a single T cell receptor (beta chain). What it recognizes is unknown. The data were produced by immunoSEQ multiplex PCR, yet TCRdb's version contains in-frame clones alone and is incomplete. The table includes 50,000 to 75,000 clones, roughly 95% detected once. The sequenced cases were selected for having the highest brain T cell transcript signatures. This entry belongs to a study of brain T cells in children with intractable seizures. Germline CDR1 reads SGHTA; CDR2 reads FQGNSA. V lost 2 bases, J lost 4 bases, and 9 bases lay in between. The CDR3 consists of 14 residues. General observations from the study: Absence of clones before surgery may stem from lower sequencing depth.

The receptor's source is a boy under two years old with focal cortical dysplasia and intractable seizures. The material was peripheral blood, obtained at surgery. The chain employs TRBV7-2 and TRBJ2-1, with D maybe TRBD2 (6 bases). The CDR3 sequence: CASSLRRGYNEQFF. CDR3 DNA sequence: TGTGCCAGCAGCTTACGGCGGGGTTACAATGAGCAGTTCTTC.